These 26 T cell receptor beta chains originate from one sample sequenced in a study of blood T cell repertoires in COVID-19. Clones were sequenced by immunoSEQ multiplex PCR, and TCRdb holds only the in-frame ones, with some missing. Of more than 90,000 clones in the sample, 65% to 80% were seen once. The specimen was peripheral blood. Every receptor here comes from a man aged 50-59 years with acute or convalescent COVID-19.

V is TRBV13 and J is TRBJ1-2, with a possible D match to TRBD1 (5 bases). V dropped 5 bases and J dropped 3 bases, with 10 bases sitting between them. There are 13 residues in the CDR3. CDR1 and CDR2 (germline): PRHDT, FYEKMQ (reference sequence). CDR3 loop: CASSQPGYYGYTF. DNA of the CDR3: TGTGCCAGCAGCCAGCCAGGGTACTATGGCTACACCTTC.

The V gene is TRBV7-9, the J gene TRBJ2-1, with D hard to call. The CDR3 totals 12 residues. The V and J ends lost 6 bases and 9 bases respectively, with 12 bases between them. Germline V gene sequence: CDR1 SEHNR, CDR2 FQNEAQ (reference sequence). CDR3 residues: CASRSRYGEQFF. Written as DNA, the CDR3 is TGTGCCAGCAGATCTAGGTATGGTGAGCAGTTCTTC. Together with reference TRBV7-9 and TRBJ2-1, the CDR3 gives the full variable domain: DTGVSQNPRHKITKRGQNVTFRCDPISEHNRLYWYRQTLGQGPEFLTYFQNEAQLEKSRLLSDRFSAERPKGSFSTLEIQRTEQGDSAMYLCASRSRYGEQFFGPGTRLTVL.

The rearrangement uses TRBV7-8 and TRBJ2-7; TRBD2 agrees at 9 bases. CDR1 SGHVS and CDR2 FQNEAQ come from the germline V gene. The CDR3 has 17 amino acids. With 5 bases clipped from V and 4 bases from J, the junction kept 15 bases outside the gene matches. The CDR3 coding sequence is TGTGCCAGCAGCCCAAACTCAGGGGGGGGACTAGCTTACGAGCAGTACTTC. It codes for CASSPNSGGGLAYEQYF.

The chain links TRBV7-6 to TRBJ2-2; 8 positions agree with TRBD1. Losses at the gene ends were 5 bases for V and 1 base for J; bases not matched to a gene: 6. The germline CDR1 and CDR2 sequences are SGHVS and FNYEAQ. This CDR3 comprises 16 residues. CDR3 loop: CASSPLDRENTGELFF. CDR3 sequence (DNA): TGTGCCAGCAGCCCGCTGGACAGGGAGAACACCGGGGAGCTGTTTTTT.

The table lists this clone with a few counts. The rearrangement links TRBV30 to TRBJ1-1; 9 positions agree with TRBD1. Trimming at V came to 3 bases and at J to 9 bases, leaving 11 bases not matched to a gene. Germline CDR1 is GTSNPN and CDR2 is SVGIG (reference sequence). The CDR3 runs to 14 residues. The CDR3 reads CAWRRGQGGLQAFF. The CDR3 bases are TGTGCCTGGAGAAGGGGACAGGGAGGCTTGCAAGCTTTCTTT.

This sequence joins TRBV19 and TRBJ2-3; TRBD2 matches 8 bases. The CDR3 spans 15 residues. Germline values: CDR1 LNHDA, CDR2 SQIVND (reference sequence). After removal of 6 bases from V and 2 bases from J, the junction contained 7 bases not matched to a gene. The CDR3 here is CASRRTSTHTDTQYF. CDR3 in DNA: TGTGCCAGTAGAAGGACTAGCACTCACACAGATACGCAGTATTTT.

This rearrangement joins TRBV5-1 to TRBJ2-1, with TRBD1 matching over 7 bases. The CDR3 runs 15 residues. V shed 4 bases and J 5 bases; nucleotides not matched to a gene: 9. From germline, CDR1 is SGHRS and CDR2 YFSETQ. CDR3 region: CASSGVTGRNNEQFF. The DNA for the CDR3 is TGCGCCAGCAGCGGGGTGACAGGGAGAAACAATGAGCAGTTCTTC.

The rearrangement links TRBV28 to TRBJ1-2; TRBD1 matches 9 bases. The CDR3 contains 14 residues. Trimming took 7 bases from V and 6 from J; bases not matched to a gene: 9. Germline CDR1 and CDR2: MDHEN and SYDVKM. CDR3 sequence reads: CASKYPGTGHGYTF. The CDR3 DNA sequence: TGTGCCAGCAAATACCCCGGGACAGGGCATGGCTACACCTTC.

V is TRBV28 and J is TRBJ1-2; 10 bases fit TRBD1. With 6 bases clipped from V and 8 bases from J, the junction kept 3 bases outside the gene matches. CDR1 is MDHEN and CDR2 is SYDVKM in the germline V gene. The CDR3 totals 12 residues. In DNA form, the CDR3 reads TGTGCCAGCAGCGACAGGGGGCACGGCTACACCTTC. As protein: CASSDRGHGYTF.

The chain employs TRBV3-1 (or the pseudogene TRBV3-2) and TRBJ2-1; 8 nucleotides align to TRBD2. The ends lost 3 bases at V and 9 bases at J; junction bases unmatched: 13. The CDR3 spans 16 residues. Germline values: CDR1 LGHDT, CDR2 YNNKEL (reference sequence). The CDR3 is CASSQLTGTRGGEQFF. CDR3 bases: TGTGCCAGCAGCCAGCTGACCGGGACTAGGGGAGGTGAGCAGTTCTTC.

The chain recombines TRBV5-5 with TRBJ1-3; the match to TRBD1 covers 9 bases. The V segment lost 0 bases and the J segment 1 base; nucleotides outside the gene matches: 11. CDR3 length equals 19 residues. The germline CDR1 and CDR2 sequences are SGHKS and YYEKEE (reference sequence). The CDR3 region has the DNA TGTGCCAGCAGCTTGGCCGGGACAGGGCTCCAATCATCTGGAAACACCATATATTTT. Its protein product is CASSLAGTGLQSSGNTIYF.

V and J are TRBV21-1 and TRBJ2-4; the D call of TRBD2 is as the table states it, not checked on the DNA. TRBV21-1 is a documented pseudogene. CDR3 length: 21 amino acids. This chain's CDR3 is CASSKGGEWFGDYRAKNIQYF. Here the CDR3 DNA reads TGTGCCAGCAGCAAAGGGGGGGAATGGTTTGGTGACTACCGAGCCAAAAACATTCAGTACTTC.

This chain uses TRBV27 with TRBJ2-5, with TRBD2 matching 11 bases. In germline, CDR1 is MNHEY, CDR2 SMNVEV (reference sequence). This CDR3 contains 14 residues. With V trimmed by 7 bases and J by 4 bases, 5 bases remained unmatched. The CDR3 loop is CASNSGGAGETQYF. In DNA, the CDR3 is TGTGCCAGCAATAGCGGGGGGGCAGGAGAGACCCAGTACTTC.

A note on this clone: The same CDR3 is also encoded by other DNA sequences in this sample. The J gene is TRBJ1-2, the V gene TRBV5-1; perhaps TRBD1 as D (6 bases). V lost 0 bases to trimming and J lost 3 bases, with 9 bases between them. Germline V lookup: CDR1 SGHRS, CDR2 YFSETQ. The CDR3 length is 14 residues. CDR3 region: CASSLGGRDYGYTF. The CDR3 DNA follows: TGCGCCAGCAGCTTGGGGGGGCGCGACTATGGCTACACCTTC.

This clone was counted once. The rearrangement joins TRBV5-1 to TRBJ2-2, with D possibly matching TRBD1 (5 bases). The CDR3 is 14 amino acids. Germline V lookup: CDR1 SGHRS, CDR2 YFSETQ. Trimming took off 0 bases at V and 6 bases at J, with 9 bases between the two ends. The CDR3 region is CASSLDGAPGELFF. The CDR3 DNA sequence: TGCGCCAGCAGCTTGGATGGGGCGCCCGGGGAGCTGTTTTTT. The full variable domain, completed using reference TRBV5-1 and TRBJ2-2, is KAGVTQTPRYLIKTRGQQVTLSCSPISGHRSVSWYQQTPGQGLQFLFEYFSETQRNKGNFPGRFSGRQFSNSRSEMNVSTLELGDSALYLCASSLDGAPGELFFGEGSRLTVL.

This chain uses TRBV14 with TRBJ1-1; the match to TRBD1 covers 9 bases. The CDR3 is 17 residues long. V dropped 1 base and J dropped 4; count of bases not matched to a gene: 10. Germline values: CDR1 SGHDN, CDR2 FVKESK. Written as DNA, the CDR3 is TGTGCCAGCAGCCAAGGGGACAGGGTGGTTCGTGGCACTGAAGCTTTCTTT. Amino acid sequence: CASSQGDRVVRGTEAFF. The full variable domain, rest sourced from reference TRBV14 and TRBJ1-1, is EAGVTQFPSHSVIEKGQTVTLRCDPISGHDNLYWYRRVMGKEIKFLLHFVKESKQDESGMPNNRFLAERTGGTYSTLKVQPAELEDSGVYFCASSQGDRVVRGTEAFFGQGTRLTVV.

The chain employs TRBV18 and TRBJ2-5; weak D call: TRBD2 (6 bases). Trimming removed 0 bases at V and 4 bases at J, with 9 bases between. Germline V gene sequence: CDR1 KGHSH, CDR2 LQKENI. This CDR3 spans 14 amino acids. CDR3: CASSPPQGGETQYF. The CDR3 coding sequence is TGTGCCAGCTCACCACCCCAGGGAGGAGAGACCCAGTACTTC.

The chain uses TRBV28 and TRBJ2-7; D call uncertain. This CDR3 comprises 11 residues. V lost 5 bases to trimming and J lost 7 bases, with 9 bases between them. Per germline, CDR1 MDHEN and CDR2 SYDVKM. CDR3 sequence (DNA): TGTGCCAGCAGTCTCTCGCGGGAGCAGTACTTC. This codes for CASSLSREQYF.

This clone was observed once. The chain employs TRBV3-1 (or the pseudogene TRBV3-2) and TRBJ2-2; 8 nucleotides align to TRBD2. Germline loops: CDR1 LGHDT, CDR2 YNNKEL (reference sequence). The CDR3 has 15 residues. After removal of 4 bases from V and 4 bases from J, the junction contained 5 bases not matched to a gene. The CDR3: CASSLGGAGTGELFF. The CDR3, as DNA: TGTGCCAGCAGCCTCGGGGGGGCGGGCACCGGGGAGCTGTTTTTT.

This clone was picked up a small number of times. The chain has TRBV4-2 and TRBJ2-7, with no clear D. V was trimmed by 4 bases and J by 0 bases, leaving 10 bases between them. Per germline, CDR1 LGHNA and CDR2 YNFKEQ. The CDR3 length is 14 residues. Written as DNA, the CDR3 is TGTGCCAGCAGCCGAGGAACTAACTCCTACGAGCAGTACTTC. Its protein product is CASSRGTNSYEQYF.

Here the CDR3 reads CASSPGLAPDTQYF. The CDR3 DNA reads as TGTGCCAGCAGTCCCGGACTAGCGCCGGATACGCAGTATTTT. The gene calls are TRBV9 and TRBJ2-3; TRBD2 matches 9 bases. CDR3 length: 14 residues. Germline V gene lookup returns CDR1 SGDLS and CDR2 YYNGEE. J gave up 6 bases and V 5 bases, and 7 bases lay outside the gene matches.

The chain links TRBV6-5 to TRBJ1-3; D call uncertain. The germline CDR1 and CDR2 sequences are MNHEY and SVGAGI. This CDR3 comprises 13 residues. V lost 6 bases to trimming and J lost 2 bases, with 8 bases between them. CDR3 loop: CASSRGTGNTIYF. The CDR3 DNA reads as TGTGCCAGCAGCCGAGGTACTGGAAACACCATATATTTT.

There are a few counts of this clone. The CDR3 DNA reads as TGTGCCAGTCGGGACAGGGACACTGAAGCTTTCTTT. Amino acid sequence: CASRDRDTEAFF. This chain joins TRBV19 and TRBJ1-1; 9 bases align to TRBD1. CDR3 length equals 12 residues. Trimming cost V 8 bases and J 3 bases; bases outside gene matches: 1. From germline, CDR1 is LNHDA and CDR2 SQIVND (reference sequence).

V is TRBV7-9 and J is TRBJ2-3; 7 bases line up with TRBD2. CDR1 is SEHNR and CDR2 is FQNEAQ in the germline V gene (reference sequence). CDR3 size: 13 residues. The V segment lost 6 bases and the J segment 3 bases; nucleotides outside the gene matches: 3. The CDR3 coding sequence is TGTGCCAGCAGGAGGACTAGGACAGATACGCAGTATTTT. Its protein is CASRRTRTDTQYF.

The CDR3, as DNA: TGTGCCAGCAGCCTCCAGAATCAGGGTTCCTACGAGCAGTACTTC. Protein sequence: CASSLQNQGSYEQYF. The V and J genes are TRBV14 and TRBJ2-7; D is possibly TRBD1 (5 bases). Germline V lookup: CDR1 SGHDN, CDR2 FVKESK. The length of the CDR3 is 15 residues. Between the trimmed V and J ends, which lost 4 bases and 1 base, there was a span of 14 bases.

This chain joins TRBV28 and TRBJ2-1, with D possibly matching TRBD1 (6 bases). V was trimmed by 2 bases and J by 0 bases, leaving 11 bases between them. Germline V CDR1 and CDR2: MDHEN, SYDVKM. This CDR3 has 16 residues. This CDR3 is CASSLQGGSSYNEQFF. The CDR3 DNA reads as TGTGCCAGCAGTTTACAAGGGGGAAGCTCCTACAATGAGCAGTTCTTC.